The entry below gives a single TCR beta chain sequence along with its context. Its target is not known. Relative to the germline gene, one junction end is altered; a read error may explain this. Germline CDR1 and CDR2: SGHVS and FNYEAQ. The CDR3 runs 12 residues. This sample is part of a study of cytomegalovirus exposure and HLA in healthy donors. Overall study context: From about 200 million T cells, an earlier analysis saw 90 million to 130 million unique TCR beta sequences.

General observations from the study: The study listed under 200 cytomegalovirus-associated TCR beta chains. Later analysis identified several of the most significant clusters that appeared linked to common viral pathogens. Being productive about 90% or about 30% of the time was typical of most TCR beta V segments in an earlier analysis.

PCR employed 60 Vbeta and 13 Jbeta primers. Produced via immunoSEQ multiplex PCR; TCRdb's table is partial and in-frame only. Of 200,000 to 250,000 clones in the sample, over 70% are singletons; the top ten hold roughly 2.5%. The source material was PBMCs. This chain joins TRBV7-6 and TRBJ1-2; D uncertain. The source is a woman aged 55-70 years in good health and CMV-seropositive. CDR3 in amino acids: CASSLDADGHTF. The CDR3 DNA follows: TGTGCCAGCAGCTTAGATGCAGATGGCCACACCTTC.